Below, one T cell receptor beta chain is given with its context. Its antigen is not identified. This specimen comes from a study of cytomegalovirus exposure and HLA in healthy donors. Primers included in the PCR were 60 Vbeta and 13 Jbeta primers. Clones were read by immunoSEQ multiplex PCR, and TCRdb kept only the in-frame ones, dropping some. Of approximately 190,000 clones listed, approximately 80% were seen once; the top ten hold about 3.5%. From germline, CDR1 is MDHEN and CDR2 SYDVKM. The ends lost 6 bases at V and 3 bases at J; junction bases unmatched: 3. The CDR3 totals 14 residues. Findings and caveats of the study: A later analysis reportedly found fewer N-insertions in an Asian-associated ancestry cluster than the roughly 680-donor mean. A prior analysis recorded that most TCR beta V segments were productive about 90% or about 30% of the time.

The rearrangement links TRBV28 to TRBJ2-2; 8 nucleotides align to TRBD2. The TCR comes from a middle-aged man in good health and CMV-seropositive. Sequencing input: PBMCs. The CDR3 reads CASRPGGDTGELFF. In DNA form, the CDR3 reads TGTGCCAGCAGACCCGGGGGGGACACCGGGGAGCTGTTTTTT.